This T cell receptor beta chain was documented in a study of blood T cells in healthy people across ages. Study-wide points: Among long-lived donors, naive CD4+ cells were more numerous and diversity higher than in aged donors. Possibly, changes in expanded clonotypes were confounded because donor CMV status was unknown.

Total RNA, at least 6 micrograms per sample, came from PBMCs. The germline gives CDR1 SGHVS, CDR2 FQNEAQ. Trimming stripped 3 bases from V and 4 bases from J, with 13 bases between. The length of the CDR3 is 15 residues. The second PCR ran about 6 to 11 cycles with a sample-barcoded 5' primer and J-beta primers. TCRdb called the 5' RACE reads again in MiXCR, with one record for every CDR3 protein. The sample holds about 810,000 distinct CDR3 sequences, about 37% seen once. To note about this clonotype: Its antigen remains unidentified.

The specimen was blood. The clonotype comes from a man younger than 30 in good health. This chain connects TRBV7-8 to TRBJ2-1; D might be TRBD2 (5 bases). CDR3 in amino acids: CASSLDFGPYNEQFF. The CDR3 DNA follows: TGTGCCAGCAGCTTGGACTTTGGGCCGTACAATGAGCAGTTCTTC. The full variable domain, with the rest looked up from reference TRBV7-8 and TRBJ2-1, is GAGVSQSPRYKVAKRGQDVALRCDPISGHVSLFWYQQALGQGPEFLTYFQNEAQLDKSGLPSDRFFAERPEGSVSTLKIQRTQQEDSAVYLCASSLDFGPYNEQFFGPGTRLTVL.